Presented here are 5 T cell receptor beta chains from one specimen sequenced in a study of vaccination effects on CD4 cells after COVID-19. Investigators separated out CD4+ T cells once around 9 days of culture had passed. Confirmation by PCR established that the person had SARS-CoV-2 infection between March and December 2020. All participants had two doses of either the BNT162b2 or mRNA-1273 vaccine. Produced via immunoSEQ multiplex PCR; TCRdb's table is partial and in-frame only. Of around 44,000 clones listed, approximately 82% were seen once; the top ten hold 3.5% to 4.5%. Their antigens remain unidentified. The specimen comprised CD4+ T cells from PBMCs cultured without peptide, sampled after COVID-19 vaccination. The source of these receptors is a human donor who had a prior SARS-CoV-2 infection.

V and J are TRBV7-2 and TRBJ1-2, with unresolved D. Trimming shortened V by 5 bases and J by 8 bases, and 12 bases separated the two germline ends. In germline, CDR1 is SGHTA, CDR2 FQGNSA. This CDR3 has 12 residues. CDR3 amino acids: CASSPDAVGYTF. CDR3 bases: TGTGCCAGCAGCCCGGACGCGGTGGGCTACACCTTC.

The gene calls are TRBV19 and TRBJ2-3; 14 positions agree with TRBD2. V lost 4 bases to trimming and J lost 4 bases; unmatched junction nucleotides: 4. CDR3 length: 16 residues. The V gene's germline CDR1 is LNHDA and CDR2 SQIVND (reference sequence). The chain's CDR3 is CASSKGLAGVSDTQYF. CDR3 nucleotide sequence: TGTGCCAGTAGTAAGGGACTAGCGGGAGTGTCAGATACGCAGTATTTT.

V and J are TRBV6-6 and TRBJ2-1; no clear D. With 7 bases removed from V and 0 bases from J, the gap between germline ends came to 7 bases. This CDR3 spans 13 amino acids. In germline, CDR1 is MNHNY, CDR2 SVGAGI (reference sequence). The CDR3 DNA reads as TGTGCCAGCACGGACCTCTCCTACAATGAGCAGTTCTTC. This codes for CASTDLSYNEQFF.

The genes are TRBV30 and TRBJ2-3; 7 bases align to TRBD2. V shed 2 bases, J shed 2 bases, and the junction held 10 bases outside the gene matches. The CDR3 is 16 amino acids. Per germline, CDR1 GTSNPN and CDR2 SVGIG (reference sequence). CDR3 DNA: TGTGCCTGGAGTCACAGGAGCGGGGCTGTCACAGATACGCAGTATTTT. Translating gives CAWSHRSGAVTDTQYF.

The gene calls are TRBV12-3 or TRBV12-4 and TRBJ1-4; D gene unclear. The CDR3 is 13 amino acids. V was cut by 3 bases and J by 2 bases, with 4 bases left in between. The CDR3 nucleotides are TGTGCCAGCAGTTTTAGGACTAATGAAAAACTGTTTTTT. It encodes CASSFRTNEKLFF.